Listed here are 32 T cell receptor beta chains from one sample, sequenced in a study of blood T cell repertoires in COVID-19. Libraries were prepared by immunoSEQ multiplex PCR; TCRdb keeps only in-frame clonotypes and omits some of them. The sample shows a few hundred thousand clones, roughly nine tenths of them seen only once. Specimen: peripheral blood. These TCRs come from a woman in her 50s with acute or convalescent COVID-19.

The V gene is TRBV10-2, the J gene TRBJ1-2; TRBD1 is a possible D gene (5 bases). This CDR3 is built from 14 residues. Germline CDR1 is WSHSY and CDR2 is SAAADI. Trimming took 10 bases from V and 8 from J, leaving 23 bases between them. The CDR3 sequence is CANIFHQGNHGYTF. CDR3 DNA sequence: TGCGCCAACATCTTCCACCAGGGAAACCACGGCTACACCTTC.

The V call is TRBV28, the J call TRBJ2-7; 7 bases agree with TRBD2. With 6 bases clipped from V and 5 bases from J, the junction kept 7 bases outside the gene matches. There are 13 residues in the CDR3. CDR1 and CDR2 from the germline V gene are MDHEN and SYDVKM. For the CDR3, the DNA is TGTGCCAGCAGCGAAGGACGGGAGGACGAGCAGTACTTC. This gives the protein CASSEGREDEQYF.

The chain has TRBV6-5 and TRBJ2-1; tentative D call: TRBD1 (5 bases). The CDR3 has 13 amino acids. The germline V gene has CDR1 MNHEY and CDR2 SVGAGI. Trimming took 8 bases from V and 1 from J, leaving 9 bases between them. CDR3 sequence (DNA): TGTGCCAGCGATCAGGGATCCTACAATGAGCAGTTCTTC. Protein: CASDQGSYNEQFF.

The CDR3 sequence is CAISGQGAKETQYF. Written as DNA, the CDR3 is TGTGCCATCAGTGGACAGGGGGCGAAAGAGACCCAGTACTTC. V gene TRBV10-3 combines with J gene TRBJ2-5, with 10 bases matching TRBD1. The V gene end was trimmed by 4 bases and the J gene end by 3 bases; junction bases not matched to a gene: 2. CDR1 ENHRY and CDR2 SYGVKD come from the germline V gene. This CDR3 comprises 14 residues.

This clone was observed once. The chain joins TRBV2 to TRBJ2-3, with D perhaps matching TRBD1 (6 bases). Germline-derived CDR1 and CDR2 are SNHLY and FYNNEI. The CDR3 is 13 residues long. With 4 bases removed from V and 5 bases from J, the gap between germline ends came to 10 bases. The CDR3 sequence is CASSVRDIDTQYF. The CDR3 DNA reads TGTGCCAGCAGTGTTCGGGACATAGATACGCAGTATTTT.

The V and J genes are TRBV7-6 and TRBJ2-2; 9 nucleotides agree with TRBD1. The CDR3 sequence is 18 residues long. V trimming: 5 bases; J trimming: 6 bases; junction bases outside the gene matches: 16. Germline values: CDR1 SGHVS, CDR2 FNYEAQ. The DNA for the CDR3 is TGTGCCAGCAGCCCCGCCCATTCGGGACAGGGCTTTTCCGGGGAGCTGTTTTTT. This encodes CASSPAHSGQGFSGELFF.

The genes are TRBV7-2 and TRBJ2-5; TRBD2 matches at 8 bases. The J segment lost 1 base and the V segment lost 4 bases, leaving 8 bases of the junction unmatched. Germline V gives CDR1 SGHTA, CDR2 FQGNSA. CDR3 length: 16 amino acids. In DNA form, the CDR3 reads TGTGCCAGCAGCTCCCCCGAAACTAGCGGCCAAGAGACCCAGTACTTC. Translated: CASSSPETSGQETQYF.

The chain employs TRBV18 and TRBJ1-6, with 7 bases matching TRBD1. Germline assignment: CDR1 KGHSH and CDR2 LQKENI. V trimming: 3 bases; J trimming: 8 bases; junction bases outside the gene matches: 4. The CDR3 length is 14 residues. CDR3 protein: CASSPDRVDSPLHF. CDR3 bases: TGTGCCAGCTCACCCGACAGGGTGGATTCACCCCTCCACTTT.

The chain's CDR3 is CASSFGHLTDTQYF. CDR3 nucleotides: TGTGCCAGCAGCTTCGGACACCTCACAGATACGCAGTATTTT. V and J are TRBV7-9 and TRBJ2-3, with a weak D call TRBD1 (5 bases). This CDR3 comprises 14 residues. Germline CDR1 SEHNR, CDR2 FQNEAQ (reference sequence). Trimming left V 3 bases short and J 2 bases short, with 9 bases between. The full variable domain, completed using reference TRBV7-9 and TRBJ2-3, is DTGVSQNPRHKITKRGQNVTFRCDPISEHNRLYWYRQTLGQGPEFLTYFQNEAQLEKSRLLSDRFSAERPKGSFSTLEIQRTEQGDSAMYLCASSFGHLTDTQYFGPGTRLTVL.

Only one count was recorded for this clone. This chain links TRBV7-9 with TRBJ2-3; 7 bases align to TRBD2. Germline V gene sequence: CDR1 SEHNR, CDR2 FQNEAQ (reference sequence). CDR3 length equals 15 residues. V lost 0 bases, J lost 2 bases, and 2 bases stayed unmatched. The CDR3 sequence: CASSLASGPTDTQYF. Written as DNA, the CDR3 is TGTGCCAGCAGCTTAGCTAGCGGGCCCACAGATACGCAGTATTTT.

The rearrangement links TRBV6-1 to TRBJ2-5, with D perhaps TRBD2 (6 bases). CDR1 is MNHNS and CDR2 is SASEGT in the germline V gene. Trimming took off 2 bases at V and 5 bases at J, with 12 bases between the two ends. This CDR3 has 14 amino acids. DNA of the CDR3: TGTGCCAGCAGTGAAAGGGTACGGGGGGAGACCCAGTACTTC. It encodes CASSERVRGETQYF.

The chain is built from TRBV28 and TRBJ2-6; D remains unclear. This CDR3 is built from 15 residues. CDR1 is MDHEN and CDR2 is SYDVKM in the germline V gene. V lost 1 base to trimming and J lost 2 bases, with 6 bases between them. The CDR3 here is CASSLLAAGANVLTF. DNA for the CDR3: TGTGCCAGCAGTTTATTGGCAGCTGGGGCCAACGTCCTGACTTTC.

The V and J genes are TRBV7-9 and TRBJ2-3, with 11 positions matching TRBD2. Trimming at V came to 6 bases and at J to 3 bases, leaving 8 bases not matched to a gene. The germline V gene has CDR1 SEHNR and CDR2 FQNEAQ (reference sequence). CDR3 length equals 16 residues. CDR3 sequence (DNA): TGTGCCAGCAGTTCTACGACTAGCGGGAAAACAGATACGCAGTATTTT. Its protein product is CASSSTTSGKTDTQYF. Together with reference TRBV7-9 and TRBJ2-3, the CDR3 gives the full variable domain: DTGVSQNPRHKITKRGQNVTFRCDPISEHNRLYWYRQTLGQGPEFLTYFQNEAQLEKSRLLSDRFSAERPKGSFSTLEIQRTEQGDSAMYLCASSSTTSGKTDTQYFGPGTRLTVL.

The rearrangement links TRBV10-3 to TRBJ2-3; D uncertain. V gave up 4 bases and J gave up 2 bases, with 13 bases separating them. There are 15 residues in the CDR3. Per germline, CDR1 ENHRY and CDR2 SYGVKD. The CDR3 loop reads CAISVALRYTDTQYF. In DNA, the CDR3 is TGTGCCATCAGTGTCGCCTTGAGGTACACAGATACGCAGTATTTT.

The genes are TRBV10-2 and TRBJ2-1; D unresolved. V was cut by 3 bases and J by 4 bases, with 7 bases left in between. The CDR3 covers 13 residues. Germline CDR1 WSHSY, CDR2 SAAADI. The CDR3 bases are TGCGCCAGCAGTGAAAATCCGTACAATGAGCAGTTCTTC. Translation gives CASSENPYNEQFF.

A few counts support this clone. The chain couples TRBV11-2 to TRBJ2-5; 7 nucleotides line up with TRBD2. Trimming removed 3 bases from V and 5 bases from J; junction bases left unmatched: 0. This CDR3 comprises 12 residues. Looked up from germline, CDR1 is SGHAT and CDR2 is FQNNGV. DNA for the CDR3: TGTGCCAGCAGCTTCGGGAGGGAGACCCAGTACTTC. Its translation: CASSFGRETQYF. The entire variable domain, with the rest obtained from reference TRBV11-2 and TRBJ2-5, is as follows: EAGVAQSPRYKIIEKRQSVAFWCNPISGHATLYWYQQILGQGPKLLIQFQNNGVVDDSQLPKDRFSAERLKGVDSTLKIQPAKLEDSAVYLCASSFGRETQYFGPGTRLLVL.

This chain connects TRBV7-9 to TRBJ2-7, with TRBD1 matching 10 bases. The V and J ends lost 5 bases and 5 bases, in that order; junction bases with no gene match: 9. The CDR3 covers 15 residues. The V gene's germline CDR1 is SEHNR and CDR2 FQNEAQ (reference sequence). CDR3 residues: CASSPRDRGIHEQYF. CDR3 nucleotide sequence: TGTGCCAGCAGCCCCCGGGACAGGGGAATCCACGAGCAGTACTTC.

V is TRBV9 and J is TRBJ2-2; tentatively, D is TRBD2 (5 bases). The V gene lost 0 bases and the J gene lost 5 bases, with 14 bases spanning the gap. The CDR3 is made up of 16 amino acids. Germline CDR1 is SGDLS and CDR2 is YYNGEE. As DNA, the CDR3 is TGTGCCAGCAGCGTAGGCGGGTCGGGCCGGACCGGGGAGCTGTTTTTT. Protein product: CASSVGGSGRTGELFF. Together with reference TRBV9 and TRBJ2-2, the CDR3 gives the full variable domain: DSGVTQTPKHLITATGQRVTLRCSPRSGDLSVYWYQQSLDQGLQFLIQYYNGEERAKGNILERFSAQQFPDLHSELNLSSLELGDSALYFCASSVGGSGRTGELFFGEGSRLTVL.

The V call is TRBV5-1, the J call TRBJ2-2; a weak D match, TRBD1 (6 bases). Trimming removed 6 bases from V and 0 bases from J, with 18 bases in between. The CDR3 extends over 17 amino acids. Germline V gene data show CDR1 as SGHRS and CDR2 as YFSETQ. This CDR3 is CASKLGDNHANTGELFF. The DNA for the CDR3 is TGCGCCAGCAAGCTTGGGGACAATCACGCGAACACCGGGGAGCTGTTTTTT.

The CDR3 here is CATSRERGEGPDTQYF. DNA of the CDR3: TGTGCCACCAGCAGAGAGAGGGGGGAGGGTCCAGATACGCAGTATTTT. The chain has TRBV15 and TRBJ2-3; TRBD2 is a possible D gene (7 bases). In germline, CDR1 is LNHNV, CDR2 YYDKDF (reference sequence). This CDR3 comprises 16 residues. V was cut by 0 bases and J by 4 bases, with 14 bases left in between.

This chain joins TRBV28 and TRBJ2-1; TRBD2 agrees at 9 bases. V shed 7 bases, J shed 6 bases, and the junction held 10 bases outside the gene matches. CDR3 length: 15 amino acids. The germline V gene has CDR1 MDHEN and CDR2 SYDVKM. CDR3 loop: CASNLGGLATNEQFF. The CDR3, as DNA: TGTGCCAGCAACCTAGGGGGACTAGCAACCAATGAGCAGTTCTTC.

The chain is built from TRBV9 and TRBJ1-4, with 7 positions matching TRBD1. V shed 0 bases, J shed 5 bases, and the junction held 1 base outside the gene matches. CDR1 is SGDLS, CDR2 YYNGEE, per germline. The CDR3 loop spans 14 amino acids. The CDR3 DNA reads TGTGCCAGCAGCGTAGGAGGGGGCAATGAAAAACTGTTTTTT. This translates into CASSVGGGNEKLFF.

The chain carries TRBV11-3 and TRBJ1-2; TRBD1 matches at 7 bases. Germline V lookup: CDR1 SGHNT, CDR2 YENEEA. V shed 3 bases and J 3 bases; nucleotides not matched to a gene: 7. This CDR3 region has 15 residues. Written as DNA, the CDR3 is TGTGCCAGCAGCTTTAGAACCGGGACAGACTATGGCTACACCTTC. This codes for CASSFRTGTDYGYTF.

This chain joins TRBV5-1 and TRBJ2-2; 12 bases align to TRBD2. The ends lost 7 bases at V and 3 bases at J; junction bases unmatched: 7. Germline V gene data show CDR1 as SGHRS and CDR2 as YFSETQ. The CDR3 covers 16 residues. The CDR3 DNA reads as TGCGCCAGCCGAACCCTAGCGGGGGGGGACACCGGGGAGCTGTTTTTT. This gives the protein CASRTLAGGDTGELFF.

The chain carries TRBV10-3 and TRBJ1-2, with a possible D match to TRBD1 (5 bases). With 9 bases removed from V and 7 bases from J, the gap between germline ends came to 12 bases. From germline, CDR1 is ENHRY and CDR2 SYGVKD. The CDR3 covers 11 residues. As DNA, the CDR3 is TGTGCCATTCTTCAGGGTCTTGGCTACACCTTC. This encodes CAILQGLGYTF.

The chain has TRBV6-5 and TRBJ2-1; 8 bases are a match to TRBD1. CDR1 and CDR2 from the germline V gene are MNHEY and SVGAGI. J gave up 6 bases and V 7 bases, and 11 bases lay outside the gene matches. CDR3 length: 15 amino acids. CDR3 in amino acids: CASKPGTGGVNEQFF. CDR3 in DNA: TGTGCCAGCAAGCCGGGAACAGGGGGTGTCAATGAGCAGTTCTTC.

The V and J genes are TRBV19 and TRBJ2-3, with D maybe TRBD2 (7 bases). Trimming removed 4 bases at V and 5 bases at J, with 10 bases between. CDR1 and CDR2 from the germline V gene are LNHDA and SQIVND (reference sequence). The CDR3 spans 13 residues. As DNA, the CDR3 is TGTGCCAGTAGTAGGGGGGGCAGAGATACGCAGTATTTT. Protein product: CASSRGGRDTQYF.

The chain carries TRBV19 and TRBJ1-6, with 8 bases fitting TRBD1. Losses at the gene ends were 4 bases for V and 9 bases for J; bases not matched to a gene: 5. CDR1 is LNHDA and CDR2 is SQIVND in the germline V gene (reference sequence). CDR3 length: 14 amino acids. The CDR3 sequence: CASSTDRDSSPLHF. The CDR3 coding sequence is TGTGCCAGTAGTACGGACAGGGATTCTTCACCCCTCCACTTT.

The chain has TRBV11-2 and TRBJ2-1; the D is unclear. Germline V gives CDR1 SGHAT, CDR2 FQNNGV. V was trimmed by 1 base and J by 0 bases, leaving 13 bases between them. The CDR3 has 17 amino acids. DNA for the CDR3: TGTGCCAGCAGCTTAGGGCTAGGCCGTAGCTCCTACAATGAGCAGTTCTTC. Protein sequence: CASSLGLGRSSYNEQFF.

The genes are TRBV7-8 and TRBJ1-5; 8 bases line up with TRBD1. The CDR3 runs 16 residues. The germline CDR1 and CDR2 sequences are SGHVS and FQNEAQ. J was trimmed by 4 bases and V by 7 bases; bases with no gene match: 12. The CDR3 reads CASTGETGEGNQPQHF. The CDR3 DNA sequence: TGTGCCAGCACCGGTGAGACAGGGGAGGGAAATCAGCCCCAGCATTTT.

The rearrangement links TRBV24-1 to TRBJ1-1; perhaps TRBD1 as D (5 bases). Germline V lookup: CDR1 KGHDR, CDR2 SFDVKD. The CDR3 is made up of 15 amino acids. The V and J ends lost 2 bases and 11 bases respectively, with 20 bases between them. The CDR3 DNA reads as TGTGCCACCAGTGATTCAGGCAGGGTACCCTCTACGGCTTTCTTT. Translating gives CATSDSGRVPSTAFF.

The gene calls are TRBV24-1 and TRBJ2-3; a possible D gene is TRBD2 (7 bases). Germline CDR1 KGHDR, CDR2 SFDVKD. The CDR3 is 14 amino acids. The V gene lost 4 bases and the J gene lost 8 bases, with 15 bases spanning the gap. CDR3 nucleotide sequence: TGTGCCACCAGTGACCCAACGGGGGGCGGTACGCAGTATTTT. The encoded protein is CATSDPTGGGTQYF.